This section outlines one TCR beta chain sequence together with its context. No antigen is known for it. The data were taken from a study of shared clonotypes between healthy human individuals. Regarding the study as a whole: Generation of non-shared clonotypes was less probable than generation of clonotypes shared by all four donors.

The length of the CDR3 is 17 residues. V lost 2 bases and J lost 2; bases outside the gene matches: 9. Germline V CDR1 and CDR2: MNHNS, SASEGT. Sorted-subset replicate PCRs used approximately 190 ng of genomic DNA. This amount corresponded to 33,000 or so T cell genomes. Profiled with immunoSEQ multiplex PCR; TCRdb holds only in-frame clones, not every one. The sample records some 2.1 million clones, 85% to 95% being singletons. The study drew all its donors from Caucasian adults living in Nashville, Tennessee. The authors divided CD4+ cells into CD45RA+ naive and CD45RA-negative memory subsets. Sequencing input: naive CD4+ T cells sorted from blood. Subset: CD45RA+ positively selected. The receptor comes from a man younger than 35 in good health. The chain joins TRBV6-1 to TRBJ2-4, with 7 bases that match TRBD1. The CDR3 region has the DNA TGTGCCAGCAGTGAACGACGGCAGGGGGTAACCAAAAACATTCAGTACTTC. This encodes CASSERRQGVTKNIQYF.